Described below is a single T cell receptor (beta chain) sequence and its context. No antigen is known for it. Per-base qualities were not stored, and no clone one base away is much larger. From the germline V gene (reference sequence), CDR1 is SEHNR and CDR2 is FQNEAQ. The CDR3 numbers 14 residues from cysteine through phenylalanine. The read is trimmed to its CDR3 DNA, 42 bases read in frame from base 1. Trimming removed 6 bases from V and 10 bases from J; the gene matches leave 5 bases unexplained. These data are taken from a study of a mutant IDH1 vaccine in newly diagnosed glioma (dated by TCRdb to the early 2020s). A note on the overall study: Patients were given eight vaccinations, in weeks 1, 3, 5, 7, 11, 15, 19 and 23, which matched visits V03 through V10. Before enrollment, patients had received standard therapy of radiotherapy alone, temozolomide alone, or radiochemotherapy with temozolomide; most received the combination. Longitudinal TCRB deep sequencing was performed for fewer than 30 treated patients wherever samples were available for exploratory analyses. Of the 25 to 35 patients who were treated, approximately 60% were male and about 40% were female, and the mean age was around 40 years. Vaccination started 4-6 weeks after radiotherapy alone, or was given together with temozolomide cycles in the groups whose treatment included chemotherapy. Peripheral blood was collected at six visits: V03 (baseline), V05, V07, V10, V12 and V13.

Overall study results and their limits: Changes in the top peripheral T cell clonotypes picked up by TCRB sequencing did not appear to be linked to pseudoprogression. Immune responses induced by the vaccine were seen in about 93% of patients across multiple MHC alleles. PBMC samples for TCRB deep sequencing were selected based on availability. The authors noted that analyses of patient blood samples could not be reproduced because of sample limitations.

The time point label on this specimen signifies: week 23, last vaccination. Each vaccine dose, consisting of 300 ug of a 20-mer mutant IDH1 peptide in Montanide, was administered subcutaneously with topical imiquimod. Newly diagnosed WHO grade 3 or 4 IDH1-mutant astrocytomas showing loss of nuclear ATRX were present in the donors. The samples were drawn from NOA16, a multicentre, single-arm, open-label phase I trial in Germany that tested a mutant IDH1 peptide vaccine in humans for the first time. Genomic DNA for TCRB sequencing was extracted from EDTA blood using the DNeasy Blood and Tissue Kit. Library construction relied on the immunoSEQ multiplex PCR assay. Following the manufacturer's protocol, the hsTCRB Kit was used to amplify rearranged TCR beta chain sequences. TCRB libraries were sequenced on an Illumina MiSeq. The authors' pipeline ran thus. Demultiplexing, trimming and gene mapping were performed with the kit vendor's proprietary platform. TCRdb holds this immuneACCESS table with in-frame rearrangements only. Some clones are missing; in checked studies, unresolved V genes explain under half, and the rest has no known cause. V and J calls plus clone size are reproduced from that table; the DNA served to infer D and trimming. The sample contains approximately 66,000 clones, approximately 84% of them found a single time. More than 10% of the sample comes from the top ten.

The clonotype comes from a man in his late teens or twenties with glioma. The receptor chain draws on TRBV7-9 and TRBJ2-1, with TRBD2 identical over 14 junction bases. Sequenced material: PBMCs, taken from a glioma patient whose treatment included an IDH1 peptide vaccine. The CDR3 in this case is CASRTSGRAGEQFF. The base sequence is TGTGCCAGCAGGACTAGCGGGAGGGCCGGGGAGCAGTTCTTC.